Included here is one TCR beta chain sequence, with context. The sample originates from a study of T-cell reconstitution after alpha-beta-depleted transplantation in children. Unique molecular identifiers were built into the TCRbeta library. TCRdb independently ran MiXCR on the PCR reads; one entry per CDR3 protein. Of 500,000 or so distinct CDR3 sequences listed, 30% to 35% were seen once; the top ten hold around 2.5%. This sequence was found in a human donor who donated a stem cell graft to a child with aplastic anemia. The sequences come from PBMCs from the stem cell graft donor, collected from the stem cell graft.

The CDR3 is CASSTRDRASGGYTF. The CDR3 region has the DNA TGTGCCAGCAGCACCCGGGACAGGGCCTCTGGTGGCTACACCTTC. The chain uses TRBV7-2 and TRBJ1-2; 9 positions agree with TRBD1. The CDR3 runs 15 residues. With V trimmed by 5 bases and J by 7 bases, 11 bases remained unmatched. CDR1 and CDR2 (germline): SGHTA, FQGNSA.